The present entry profiles one TCR beta chain with its context. No cognate antigen has been identified for it. No base-level quality is on record; no much larger clone is a single base apart. Deletion took 6 bases off V and 5 bases off J, with a span of 9 bases between the germline ends. The CDR3 has 12 amino acids, counting the end cysteine and phenylalanine. Only the CDR3 region is kept as DNA, spanning 36 bases read in frame from base 1. The germline V gene yields SGHTA for CDR1 and FQGNSA for CDR2. This sample was included in a study of T cell responses to AZD1222 COVID-19 vaccine (dated by TCRdb to the early 2020s). Context from the whole study: AZD1222 recipients whose second dose came at about 4 weeks and those whose second dose came at about 12 weeks were combined into one group, since spike-specific TCR depth and breadth did not differ between the two schedules. TCR sequencing was performed for 230 to 250 trial participants, of whom about 210 were given two doses of AZD1222 and some 26 were given two doses of MenACWY control vaccine. Trial participants were enrolled by age into 18-55, 56-69 and 70-plus year subgroups, with around 140, 26 and 57 TCR-sequenced participants respectively.

The investigation overall reported the following: In the small 56-69-year group, the increase in depth fell short of significance, most likely because of low power. Most participants were white British and females outnumbered males, and the authors suggested that clonal diversity may have been underestimated. A significant rise in spike-specific TCR breadth and depth was observed after two AZD1222 doses relative to day 0 and relative to MenACWY recipients. Conclusions about previously exposed vaccinees are limited because only five to seven AZD1222 recipients were SARS-CoV-2 seropositive at baseline. Because no samples from the day 14 peak response were available, repertoires could be characterized only after the peak T cell response. Epitopes outside the regions mutated in the B.1.351 and B.1.1.7 variants were reportedly recognized by nearly half of the unique spike-specific TCRs. The whole spike protein was spanned by vaccine-associated CD4 TCRs, and dominant responses were seen in regions 160-218 and 743-854.

The CDR3 regions of human TCRbeta chains were analyzed by immunosequencing. The authors processed their data as follows. TCRs in the repertoires were matched against a reference library of SARS-CoV-2-specific TCRs that had been generated with the MIRA antigen-specificity platform. Breadth was defined as the fraction of unique TCRs that were SARS-CoV-2-associated, and depth was defined as the fraction of total T cells that were SARS-CoV-2-associated. Using the MIRA data, each spike-specific TCR was mapped to the spike region that the TCR reacts to and placed in a CD4 or CD8 class. Log10-transformed breadth and depth values were compared by one-way ANOVA with Sidak's multiple comparisons tests. The immuneACCESS repertoire file appears here via TCRdb, limited to in-frame rearrangements. These files lack a portion of the clones; in checked studies, under half of the deficit traces to unresolved V genes, and the cause of the others is not known. The DNA gave D and trimming, while V, J and clone size come from that table. The sample table records approximately 110,000 clones; 70% to 90% of these occur just once. About 7.4% of the sample is in the top ten clones.

Explained via the paper, the time point label denotes: baseline before first vaccination. Vaccinee samples came from UK trials COV001 and COV002, including a single-blind randomized controlled phase 2/3 trial of AZD1222 (ChAdOx1 nCoV-19) in healthy adults. For TCRbeta chain sequencing, PBMC samples from trial participants were taken at day 0 and at day 28 after the second dose. This sample comprised peripheral blood, obtained on day 0 of AZD1222 vaccination. Recombination joined TRBV7-2 with TRBJ2-3; a confident D gene designation cannot be given. The receptor comes from an adult in good health. The CDR3 protein is CASRDPVDTQYF. Read as DNA, the sequence is TGTGCCAGCAGAGACCCGGTAGATACGCAGTATTTT.